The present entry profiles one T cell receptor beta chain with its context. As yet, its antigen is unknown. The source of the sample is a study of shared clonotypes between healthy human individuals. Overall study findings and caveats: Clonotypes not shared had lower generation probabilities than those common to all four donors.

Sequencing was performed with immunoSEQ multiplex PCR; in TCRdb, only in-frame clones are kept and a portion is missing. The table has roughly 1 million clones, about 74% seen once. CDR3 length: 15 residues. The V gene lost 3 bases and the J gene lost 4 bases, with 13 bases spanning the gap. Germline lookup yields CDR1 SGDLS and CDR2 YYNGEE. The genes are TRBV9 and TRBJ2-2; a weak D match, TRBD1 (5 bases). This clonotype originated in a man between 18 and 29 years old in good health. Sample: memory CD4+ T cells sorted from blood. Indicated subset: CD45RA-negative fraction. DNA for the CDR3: TGTGCCAGCAGCGCCCCAGGGCGGAGCACCGGGGAGCTGTTTTTT. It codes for CASSAPGRSTGELFF.